Listed here are 9 T cell receptor beta chains from one sample, sequenced in a study of long-term antiretroviral therapy in people with HIV. A v3.0 immunoSEQ assay was performed at survey level. Repertoires were generated with immunoSEQ multiplex PCR, while TCRdb's copy carries only in-frame clones and drops some. The table lists approximately 29,000 clones, 84% of them singletons. The sequenced sample was unsorted PBMCs, obtained 0.4 years after starting antiretroviral therapy. Receptor source: a man aged 18-30 years with HIV.

This clone has a single count. The chain is built from TRBV13 and TRBJ2-7; D gene ambiguous. The V and J ends lost 3 bases and 6 bases respectively, with 21 bases between them. This CDR3 is 16 amino acids long. Germline V gene data show CDR1 as PRHDT and CDR2 as FYEKMQ (reference sequence). The CDR3 nucleotides read TGTGCCAGCAGCTTCTTCCTGGGCGCTCCCCCGGTCGAGCAGTACTTC. It specifies CASSFFLGAPPVEQYF.

This clone is a singleton in its sample. This sequence joins TRBV14 and TRBJ2-7; 16 nucleotides align to TRBD2. The germline V gene encodes CDR1 SGHDN and CDR2 FVKESK. The CDR3 loop spans 21 amino acids. V shed 1 base and J 3 bases; nucleotides not matched to a gene: 15. The DNA of the CDR3 is TGTGCCAGCAGCCAAGGCCGGAACAGCGGGACTAGCGGGGGGGCCGACTACGAGCAGTACTTC. Translated: CASSQGRNSGTSGGADYEQYF.

V gene TRBV2 combines with J gene TRBJ1-2, with D perhaps TRBD1 (6 bases). V was shortened by 2 bases and J by 3 bases, with 10 bases between the two germline ends. In germline, CDR1 is SNHLY, CDR2 FYNNEI. The length of the CDR3 is 14 residues. The CDR3 sequence: CASSERNRDYGYTF. CDR3 nucleotides: TGTGCCAGCAGTGAAAGGAACAGGGACTATGGCTACACCTTC.

The V and J genes are TRBV7-9 and TRBJ2-7; D is unresolved. From germline, CDR1 is SEHNR and CDR2 FQNEAQ (reference sequence). V gave up 5 bases and J gave up 5 bases, with 13 bases separating them. The CDR3 spans 13 residues. CDR3 sequence: CASSKAVPNEQYF. Written as DNA, the CDR3 is TGTGCCAGCAGCAAGGCGGTCCCCAACGAGCAGTACTTC.

The chain couples TRBV5-1 to TRBJ2-7; 11 nucleotides line up with TRBD1. Germline V gene sequence: CDR1 SGHRS, CDR2 YFSETQ. The CDR3 totals 15 residues. Germline trimming cut 4 bases from V and 3 bases from J; bases unmatched to any gene: 6. CDR3 bases: TGCGCCAGCAGCCCCCGGACAGGGGGCTTCTACGAGCAGTACTTC. Protein: CASSPRTGGFYEQYF.

The chain has TRBV6-5 and TRBJ1-3, with 8 positions matching TRBD1. Germline V lookup: CDR1 MNHEY, CDR2 SVGAGI. This CDR3 spans 15 amino acids. The junction had 6 bases not matched to a gene; V was cut back by 6 bases and J by 2 bases. The CDR3 DNA reads TGTGCCAGCAGGATGACAGGGGAAACTGGAAACACCATATATTTT. Translated, it gives CASRMTGETGNTIYF.

The rearrangement links TRBV10-2 to TRBJ2-5; 7 bases are a match to TRBD1. This CDR3 comprises 15 residues. Germline CDR1 WSHSY, CDR2 SAAADI. Trimming cost V 2 bases and J 2 bases; bases outside gene matches: 5. The chain's CDR3 is CASSERNRGQETQYF. CDR3 in DNA: TGCGCCAGCAGTGAGAGGAACAGGGGACAAGAGACCCAGTACTTC.

This chain links TRBV15 with TRBJ2-5, with no clear D. V lost 0 bases, J lost 3 bases, and 5 bases lay in between. CDR1 and CDR2 from the germline V gene are LNHNV and YYDKDF (reference sequence). The CDR3 loop spans 13 amino acids. CDR3 region: CATSRERKETQYF. Written as DNA, the CDR3 is TGTGCCACCAGCAGAGAAAGGAAAGAGACCCAGTACTTC.

The chain combines TRBV10-2 with TRBJ1-5, with D hard to call. Trimming stripped 3 bases from V and 3 bases from J, with 3 bases between. The CDR3 totals 12 residues. Germline CDR1 WSHSY, CDR2 SAAADI. The DNA for the CDR3 is TGCGCCAGCAGTGACGACAATCAGCCCCAGCATTTT. This gives the protein CASSDDNQPQHF.